One and the same sample provided the 32 T cell receptor beta chains below, sequenced in a study of T cells in Graves' hyperthyroidism and ophthalmopathy. What was amplified from RNA transcripts were TCR beta CDR3 regions. HTBI primers were the set used in a first-round RT-PCR of the TCR CDR3. TCRdb itself ran the multiplex PCR reads through MiXCR, one entry per CDR3 protein. This sample carries roughly 380,000 distinct CDR3 sequences, 12% to 15% of them seen once, and the ten largest clones take approximately 5.8%. Material: blood. The source is a woman between 18 and 29 years old with Graves' hyperthyroidism.

This clonotype was detected many times. This chain connects TRBV7-2 to TRBJ1-1; perhaps TRBD1 as D (5 bases). V was clipped by 1 base and J by 4 bases, with 13 bases between them. The CDR3 spans 15 residues. Germline V lookup: CDR1 SGHTA, CDR2 FQGNSA. The CDR3 DNA sequence: TGTGCCAGCAGCTTAGAGGCAGGGTCCGGCACTGAAGCTTTCTTT. Translating it yields CASSLEAGSGTEAFF.

Many counts were recorded for this clonotype. The chain links TRBV5-1 to TRBJ1-2; D not resolved. This CDR3 has 15 amino acids. The germline V and J ends were trimmed by 4 bases and 0 bases, with 13 bases remaining between them. CDR1 is SGHRS, CDR2 YFSETQ, per germline. CDR3 bases: TGCGCCAGCAGCGCCCGGACGGACGCTAACTATGGCTACACCTTC. Translating gives CASSARTDANYGYTF.

This clonotype was seen repeatedly, ten times or more. The chain joins TRBV12-3 or TRBV12-4 to TRBJ1-1; no clear D gene. The CDR3 length is 14 residues. V lost 6 bases and J lost 1, with 12 bases in between. The CDR3 spells CASRWRGKNTEAFF. For the CDR3, the DNA is TGTGCCAGCAGATGGCGGGGAAAGAACACTGAAGCTTTCTTT.

This clonotype was seen a few times. The J gene is TRBJ2-1, the V gene TRBV28; D not resolved. V lost 6 bases to trimming and J lost 10 bases, with 16 bases between them. The CDR3 is 13 residues long. Germline CDR1 and CDR2: MDHEN and SYDVKM. CDR3 in DNA: TGTGCCAGCAGCCCCAGTGGCGGAGACGAGCAGTTCTTC. Residues: CASSPSGGDEQFF.

This chain uses TRBV12-3 or TRBV12-4 with TRBJ2-2; the D gene is possibly TRBD1 (5 bases). Trimming left V 9 bases short and J 0 bases short, with 20 bases between. The CDR3 has 17 amino acids. The CDR3 bases are TGTGCCAGTTCCCTACAGGTCTTGGGTCCGAACACCGGGGAGCTGTTTTTT. Amino acids: CASSLQVLGPNTGELFF.

The J gene is TRBJ1-5, the V gene TRBV6-1; D may be TRBD1 (6 bases). V was shortened by 6 bases and J by 7 bases, with 13 bases between the two germline ends. From germline, CDR1 is MNHNS and CDR2 SASEGT. The CDR3 loop spans 13 amino acids. CDR3 sequence reads: CASSPQGFQPQHF. In nucleotides, the CDR3 is TGTGCCAGCAGCCCACAGGGATTCCAGCCCCAGCATTTT.

This clonotype has at least ten counts. The rearrangement uses TRBV18 and TRBJ2-1; the match to TRBD2 covers 12 bases. CDR1 and CDR2 from the germline V gene are KGHSH and LQKENI. The CDR3 is made up of 15 amino acids. The V and J ends lost 4 bases and 5 bases, in that order; junction bases with no gene match: 3. CDR3 sequence reads: CASSRLAGDNNEQFF. CDR3 DNA sequence: TGTGCCAGCTCACGACTAGCGGGAGACAACAATGAGCAGTTCTTC.

This clonotype appeared many times. The V gene is TRBV6-4, the J gene TRBJ2-1; 11 nucleotides agree with TRBD2. Per the germline V gene, CDR1 is MRHNA and CDR2 is SNTAGT. V gave up 6 bases and J gave up 7 bases; unmatched junction bases: 8. The CDR3 totals 15 residues. This CDR3 is CASRILAGVINEQFF. CDR3 nucleotides: TGTGCCAGCAGGATACTAGCGGGAGTAATAAATGAGCAGTTCTTC.

The table lists this clonotype with many counts. The rearrangement uses TRBV18 and TRBJ1-2, with D unclear. CDR1 KGHSH and CDR2 LQKENI come from the germline V gene. V was shortened by 2 bases and J by 2 bases, with 9 bases between the two germline ends. CDR3 length: 14 residues. In DNA form, the CDR3 reads TGTGCCAGCTCACCAGACCAGGTCAACTATGGCTACACCTTC. Translating gives CASSPDQVNYGYTF. Variable domain in full (rest from reference TRBV18 and TRBJ1-2): NAGVMQNPRHLVRRRGQEARLRCSPMKGHSHVYWYRQLPEEGLKFMVYLQKENIIDESGMPKERFSAEFPKEGPSILRIQQVVRGDSAAYFCASSPDQVNYGYTFGSGTRLTVV.

This clonotype was observed a few times. This sequence joins TRBV5-1 and TRBJ1-2; perhaps TRBD1 as D (5 bases). This CDR3 spans 12 amino acids. Germline CDR1 and CDR2: SGHRS and YFSETQ. With 3 bases removed from V and 6 bases from J, the gap between germline ends came to 9 bases. CDR3 DNA sequence: TGCGCCAGCAGCTCCGGGACGGATGGCTACACCTTC. This sequence encodes CASSSGTDGYTF.

J is TRBJ1-1 and V is TRBV6-1, with D possibly being TRBD1 (6 bases). The ends were cut back, 10 bases at V and 1 base at J, with 16 bases in the middle. CDR3 length equals 14 residues. CDR1 is MNHNS, CDR2 SASEGT, per germline. Written as DNA, the CDR3 is TGTGCCACCAAAACAGGGACACAGAACACTGAAGCTTTCTTT. Translated, it gives CATKTGTQNTEAFF.

In this sample, this clonotype turned up many times. J is TRBJ1-1 and V is TRBV2; D is unclear. CDR3 size: 12 residues. Looked up from germline, CDR1 is SNHLY and CDR2 is FYNNEI. With 8 bases removed from V and 6 bases from J, the gap between germline ends came to 13 bases. In DNA, the CDR3 is TGTGCCAGCCGAAACTTTCCCCCTGAAGCTTTCTTT. This sequence encodes CASRNFPPEAFF.

In its sample, this clonotype was seen a few times. V is TRBV27 and J is TRBJ1-2; no clear D gene. The CDR3 sequence is 16 residues long. Trimming stripped 0 bases from V and 6 bases from J, with 17 bases between. The germline gives CDR1 MNHEY, CDR2 SMNVEV (reference sequence). Here the CDR3 DNA reads TGTGCCAGCAGTTTATCTCCACCGGGAGCCCTCAATGGCTACACCTTC. Its translation is CASSLSPPGALNGYTF.

This clonotype was counted a few times. The CDR3 region is CASSTQGAVTGELFF. Written as DNA, the CDR3 is TGCGCCAGCAGCACCCAGGGGGCGGTCACCGGGGAGCTGTTTTTT. The genes are TRBV5-1 and TRBJ2-2; 8 nucleotides agree with TRBD1. The CDR3 length is 15 residues. The germline V gene has CDR1 SGHRS and CDR2 YFSETQ. V lost 4 bases and J lost 4; bases outside the gene matches: 6.

Ten or more counts support this clonotype. The chain joins TRBV12-3 or TRBV12-4 to TRBJ1-1, with a tentative D call TRBD1 (6 bases). The CDR3 extends over 15 amino acids. The V end was cut by 7 bases, the J end by 0 bases, with 15 bases between. The CDR3: CASNRGAPMNTEAFF. In DNA, the CDR3 is TGTGCCAGCAACCGGGGGGCCCCCATGAACACTGAAGCTTTCTTT.

This clonotype showed up many times. This sequence joins TRBV28 and TRBJ2-7; D ambiguous. The CDR3 extends over 13 amino acids. Germline V gene data show CDR1 as MDHEN and CDR2 as SYDVKM. Trimming shortened V by 8 bases and J by 2 bases, and 13 bases separated the two germline ends. The DNA of the CDR3 is TGTGCCAGCCGCAAGAAGACCACCTACGAGCAGTACTTC. This translates into CASRKKTTYEQYF.

There are many counts of this clonotype. The chain is built from TRBV7-9 and TRBJ2-7; 7 bases agree with TRBD1. The CDR3 sequence is 14 residues long. V gave up 1 base and J gave up 5 bases; unmatched junction bases: 5. Looked up from germline, CDR1 is SEHNR and CDR2 is FQNEAQ (reference sequence). The CDR3 region has the DNA TGTGCCAGCAGCTTAGGACAGGGAGTTGACGAGCAGTACTTC. This codes for CASSLGQGVDEQYF. The full variable domain, with the rest looked up from reference TRBV7-9 and TRBJ2-7, is DTGVSQNPRHKITKRGQNVTFRCDPISEHNRLYWYRQTLGQGPEFLTYFQNEAQLEKSRLLSDRFSAERPKGSFSTLEIQRTEQGDSAMYLCASSLGQGVDEQYFGPGTRLTVT.

This clonotype occurred many times. V gene TRBV10-3 combines with J gene TRBJ1-1; D is uncertain. The CDR3 contains 11 residues. V lost 3 bases, J lost 4 bases, and 3 bases lay in between. Germline V CDR1 and CDR2: ENHRY, SYGVKD. The CDR3 reads CAISDSTEAFF. The CDR3 region has the DNA TGTGCCATCAGTGACAGCACTGAAGCTTTCTTT.

The sample holds many counts of this clonotype. This chain joins TRBV19 and TRBJ1-2; 7 bases are shared with TRBD1. This CDR3 spans 14 amino acids. Trimming removed 3 bases from V and 1 base from J; junction bases left unmatched: 2. Germline-derived CDR1 and CDR2 are LNHDA and SQIVND (reference sequence). CDR3 residues: CASSIQGDNYGYTF. Here the CDR3 DNA reads TGTGCCAGTAGTATCCAGGGGGATAACTATGGCTACACCTTC.

This clonotype was observed a handful of times. V gene TRBV28 combines with J gene TRBJ2-3; D not certain. The CDR3 contains 13 residues. The germline CDR1 and CDR2 sequences are MDHEN and SYDVKM. The V and J ends lost 3 bases and 4 bases respectively, with 8 bases between them. As DNA, the CDR3 is TGTGCCAGCAGTTTCATATTGGCAGATACGCAGTATTTT. It translates to CASSFILADTQYF. Full variable domain (rest looked up from reference TRBV28 and TRBJ2-3): DVKVTQSSRYLVKRTGEKVFLECVQDMDHENMFWYRQDPGLGLRLIYFSYDVKMKEKGDIPEGYSVSREKKERFSLILESASTNQTSMYLCASSFILADTQYFGPGTRLTVL.

Many counts were recorded for this clonotype. This sequence joins TRBV20-1 and TRBJ2-5, with D possibly matching TRBD2 (6 bases). Trimming took 4 bases from V and 5 from J, leaving 26 bases between them. This CDR3 has 17 residues. Germline V gene data show CDR1 as DFQATT and CDR2 as SNEGSKA (reference sequence). The CDR3 loop is CSAILGGQQRSRETQYF. In nucleotides, the CDR3 is TGCAGTGCTATCCTGGGGGGTCAGCAGCGGTCGAGGGAGACCCAGTACTTC.

This clonotype was seen a single time. The chain links TRBV19 to TRBJ2-3; D may correspond to TRBD1 or TRBD2 (6 bases each). The ends were cut back, 4 bases at V and 5 bases at J, with 16 bases in the middle. This CDR3 region has 15 residues. Germline V gives CDR1 LNHDA, CDR2 SQIVND (reference sequence). CDR3 DNA: TGTGCCAGTAGTACGAGGGGGGCAGTGGAAGATACGCAGTATTTT. Protein: CASSTRGAVEDTQYF.

This clonotype was observed many times. The V call is TRBV28, the J call TRBJ2-7; D ambiguous. The CDR3 spans 11 residues. V was cut by 4 bases and J by 6 bases, with 7 bases left in between. The germline V gene has CDR1 MDHEN and CDR2 SYDVKM. CDR3 nucleotides: TGTGCCAGCAGTTCCGTGGGCGAGCAGTACTTC. This encodes CASSSVGEQYF.

This clonotype has a count of ten or more. The V gene is TRBV27, the J gene TRBJ1-1, with D maybe TRBD1 (6 bases). Trimming took off 4 bases at V and 5 bases at J, with 14 bases between the two ends. Germline CDR1 is MNHEY and CDR2 is SMNVEV (reference sequence). The CDR3 runs to 14 residues. In DNA, the CDR3 is TGTGCCAGCAGTTACAGGGCTAGAACAACTGAAGCTTTCTTT. Protein product: CASSYRARTTEAFF.

The V call is TRBV12-3 or TRBV12-4, the J call TRBJ1-2, with 9 bases fitting TRBD1. Unmatched junction bases numbered 8, after V lost 5 bases and J lost 7 bases. The CDR3 consists of 14 residues. DNA of the CDR3: TGTGCCAGCAGTACCCCGGACAGGGGAATTGGCTACACCTTC. Encoded protein: CASSTPDRGIGYTF.

This clonotype was detected only a few times. The genes are TRBV4-1 and TRBJ2-5; 7 bases match TRBD1. This CDR3 is built from 16 residues. CDR1 is MGHRA, CDR2 YSYEKL, per germline. Trimming cost V 0 bases and J 2 bases; bases outside gene matches: 6. This CDR3 is CASSQDRGRGQETQYF. In DNA form, the CDR3 reads TGCGCCAGCAGCCAAGACAGGGGCAGGGGGCAAGAGACCCAGTACTTC.

This clonotype was counted a few times. This chain connects TRBV14 to TRBJ2-2; unclear D gene. The germline V gene encodes CDR1 SGHDN and CDR2 FVKESK. The CDR3 totals 16 residues. The ends were cut back, 3 bases at V and 2 bases at J, with 13 bases in the middle. CDR3 nucleotide sequence: TGTGCCAGCAGCCACCCTAGTGGGTTAAACACCGGGGAGCTGTTTTTT. It specifies CASSHPSGLNTGELFF.

The table lists this clonotype with many counts. The V call is TRBV3-1, the J call TRBJ1-1; D is uncertain. Trimming pared 0 bases from V and 5 bases from J, leaving 7 bases between. Per the germline V gene, CDR1 is LGHDT and CDR2 is YNNKEL (reference sequence). This CDR3 region has 13 residues. In DNA, the CDR3 is TGTGCCAGCAGCCAAGAGGAGCAGACTGAAGCTTTCTTT. Translating gives CASSQEEQTEAFF. Looking up the rest from reference TRBV3-1 and TRBJ1-1 gives the full variable domain: DTAVSQTPKYLVTQMGNDKSIKCEQNLGHDTMYWYKQDSKKFLKIMFSYNNKELIINETVPNRFSPKSPDKAHLNLHINSLELGDSAVYFCASSQEEQTEAFFGQGTRLTVV.

V is TRBV20-1 and J is TRBJ2-3; maybe TRBD2 (5 bases). Trimming left V 0 bases short and J 0 bases short, with 13 bases between. This CDR3 is 16 amino acids long. The germline CDR1 and CDR2 sequences are DFQATT and SNEGSKA (reference sequence). CDR3 region: CSAREPRRTSTDTQYF. CDR3 nucleotide sequence: TGCAGTGCTAGAGAGCCTAGGCGGACTAGCACAGATACGCAGTATTTT.

This clonotype was recorded at least ten times. The chain couples TRBV3-1 to TRBJ2-1; 8 positions agree with TRBD2. The CDR3 is 15 residues long. Germline values: CDR1 LGHDT, CDR2 YNNKEL (reference sequence). V dropped 4 bases and J dropped 3; count of bases not matched to a gene: 5. CDR3 in amino acids: CASSPGSGVYNEQFF. Written as DNA, the CDR3 is TGTGCCAGCAGCCCTGGTAGCGGGGTCTACAATGAGCAGTTCTTC.

With regard to this clonotype: A read error may be the cause here, since a much bigger clone is one base away. The chain is built from TRBV12-3 or TRBV12-4 and TRBJ2-1; D ambiguous. There are 12 residues in the CDR3. The chain's CDR3 is CAGSFGGDEQFF. In nucleotides, the CDR3 is TGTGCCGGCAGTTTCGGTGGGGATGAGCAGTTCTTC.

Worth noting for this clonotype: The CDR3 does not end in the conserved phenylalanine or tryptophan, so this is likely a read error. The V call is TRBV20-1, the J call TRBJ2-7; D remains ambiguous. The germline V and J ends were trimmed by 0 bases and 3 bases, with 6 bases remaining between them. Germline loops: CDR1 DFQATT, CDR2 SNEGSKA (reference sequence). This CDR3 has 12 amino acids. The CDR3 spells CSAREAVYEQYL. For the CDR3, the DNA is TGCAGTGCTAGAGAGGCAGTCTACGAGCAGTACCTC.